This TCR beta chain was identified during a study of blood T cell repertoires in COVID-19. Turning to the study itself: COVID-19 samples from acute and convalescent phases originated in the United States, Italy and Spain. T cells, B-cell-depleted T cells, or PBMCs supplied cDNA or gDNA.

This clone was observed once. There are 14 residues in the CDR3. The V and J ends lost 3 bases and 4 bases respectively, with 12 bases between them. Looked up from germline, CDR1 is SNHLY and CDR2 is FYNNEI. Methods used by the authors: Nucleated cell number was recorded as an estimate derived from reference gene primer amplification. Repertoires were generated with immunoSEQ multiplex PCR, while TCRdb's copy carries only in-frame clones and drops some. V and J calls and clone size are given by that table; D and trimming were obtained from the DNA. The sample consists of 90,000 to 100,000 clones, 65% to 85% of them appearing once.

Sequenced input: peripheral blood. This sequence originates from a man aged 55-75 years with acute or convalescent COVID-19. This rearrangement joins TRBV2 to TRBJ1-2, with a tentative D call TRBD1 (5 bases). CDR3 nucleotides: TGTGCCAGCAGTGAGTGGGGGGAGGGCTATGGCTACACCTTC. Translating it yields CASSEWGEGYGYTF.